The rows below give T cell receptor beta chains drawn from one sample of a study of cytomegalovirus exposure and HLA in healthy donors. Sequenced by immunoSEQ multiplex PCR; TCRdb stores in-frame clones only, minus some. Among about 160,000 clones, 60% to 85% were seen once, and the ten largest hold approximately 3%. Sequenced sample: PBMCs. These receptors were taken from a woman in her 40s in good health and CMV-seronegative. The CDR3 runs from the conserved cysteine through the conserved F or W. A D gene is named only where the DNA matches it firmly. Size tells how often a clone was seen (once, few, many) or the class of an expanded clone, and some rows leave it out.

d_gene: TRBD2
len: 13
v_gene: TRBV9
abundance: .
j_gene: TRBJ2-7
CDR3aa: CASSPISGDEQYF
CDR3nt: TGTGCCAGCAGTCCTATTAGCGGGGACGAGCAGTACTTC

d_gene: TRBD1
len: 14
v_gene: TRBV19
abundance: many
j_gene: TRBJ2-7
CDR3aa: CASSPDRGLHEQYF
CDR3nt: TGTGCCAGTAGCCCGGACAGGGGGCTACACGAGCAGTACTTC

d_gene: TRBD1
len: 13
v_gene: TRBV19
abundance: .
j_gene: TRBJ1-1
CDR3aa: CASSIGTGAVAFF
CDR3nt: TGTGCCAGTAGTATAGGGACAGGGGCCGTCGCTTTCTTT

d_gene: .
len: 17
v_gene: TRBV13
abundance: .
j_gene: TRBJ2-7
CDR3aa: CASSLGRTARSSLEQYF
CDR3nt: TGTGCCAGCAGCTTAGGTAGGACAGCCCGTTCTAGTTTAGAGCAGTACTTC

d_gene: TRBD1
len: 11
v_gene: TRBV4-1
abundance: .
j_gene: TRBJ1-2
CDR3aa: CASSQETGPTF
CDR3nt: TGCGCCAGCAGCCAAGAGACAGGGCCCACCTTC

d_gene: .
len: 15
v_gene: TRBV14
abundance: once
j_gene: TRBJ2-3
CDR3aa: CASSQVGGPGDTQYF
CDR3nt: TGTGCCAGCAGCCAAGTGGGGGGGCCGGGAGATACGCAGTATTTT

d_gene: .
len: 14
v_gene: TRBV7-2
abundance: .
j_gene: TRBJ1-5
CDR3aa: CASSPRRGDQPQHF
CDR3nt: TGTGCCAGCAGCCCCCGTAGGGGTGATCAGCCCCAGCATTTT

d_gene: TRBD1
len: 17
v_gene: TRBV18
abundance: .
j_gene: TRBJ1-1
CDR3aa: CASSQTGQGARHTEAFF
CDR3nt: TGTGCCAGCTCACAAACGGGACAGGGGGCGAGACACACTGAAGCTTTCTTT

d_gene: .
len: 13
v_gene: TRBV11-2
abundance: .
j_gene: TRBJ1-4
CDR3aa: CASSFESYGKLFF
CDR3nt: TGTGCCAGCAGCTTCGAAAGCTACGGAAAACTGTTTTTT

d_gene: .
len: 14
v_gene: TRBV6-5
abundance: few
j_gene: TRBJ1-1
CDR3aa: CASRAGQTNTEAFF
CDR3nt: TGTGCCAGCAGGGCCGGACAGACGAACACTGAAGCTTTCTTT

d_gene: TRBD1
len: 15
v_gene: TRBV6-5
abundance: .
j_gene: TRBJ2-7
CDR3aa: CASSTRDRVRHEQYF
CDR3nt: TGTGCCAGCAGTACCCGGGACAGGGTGAGACACGAGCAGTACTTC

d_gene: .
len: 16
v_gene: TRBV6-5
abundance: .
j_gene: TRBJ2-5
CDR3aa: CASSYSIDRAQETQYF
CDR3nt: TGTGCCAGCAGTTACTCGATCGACAGAGCACAAGAGACCCAGTACTTC

d_gene: .
len: 12
v_gene: TRBV10-3
abundance: .
j_gene: TRBJ1-6
CDR3aa: CATYDPGSPLHF
CDR3nt: TGTGCCACCTACGACCCGGGGTCACCCCTCCACTTT

d_gene: TRBD2
len: 14
v_gene: TRBV9
abundance: .
j_gene: TRBJ2-1
CDR3aa: CASSVNPGGDEQFF
CDR3nt: TGTGCCAGCAGCGTCAACCCGGGGGGGGATGAGCAGTTCTTC

d_gene: .
len: 15
v_gene: TRBV5-4
abundance: few
j_gene: TRBJ1-1
CDR3aa: CASSWEKTELNEAFF
CDR3nt: TGTGCCAGCAGCTGGGAGAAGACGGAGCTAAATGAAGCTTTCTTT

d_gene: .
len: 13
v_gene: TRBV19
abundance: .
j_gene: TRBJ1-6
CDR3aa: CASSINLDSSLHF
CDR3nt: TGTGCCAGTAGTATAAATCTGGACAGCTCCCTCCACTTT

d_gene: .
len: 14
v_gene: TRBV6-1
abundance: .
j_gene: TRBJ1-6
CDR3aa: CASSFGRAQSPLHF
CDR3nt: TGTGCCAGCAGTTTCGGCAGGGCCCAATCACCCCTCCACTTT

d_gene: .
len: 12
v_gene: TRBV29-1
abundance: .
j_gene: TRBJ1-1
CDR3aa: CSVTIRGLEAFF
CDR3nt: TGCAGCGTTACAATCAGGGGCCTTGAAGCTTTCTTT

d_gene: .
len: 16
v_gene: TRBV6-5
abundance: .
j_gene: TRBJ1-1
CDR3aa: CASSYRIGRSLAEAFF
CDR3nt: TGTGCCAGCAGTTATAGGATTGGGAGGTCGCTCGCTGAAGCTTTCTTT

d_gene: TRBD1
len: 13
v_gene: TRBV28
abundance: .
j_gene: TRBJ2-7
CDR3aa: CASSPGQTYEQYF
CDR3nt: TGTGCCAGCAGTCCGGGACAGACCTACGAGCAGTACTTC

d_gene: .
len: 13
v_gene: TRBV19
abundance: .
j_gene: TRBJ1-4
CDR3aa: CASRYTNNEKLFF
CDR3nt: TGTGCCAGTAGGTACACCAATAATGAAAAACTGTTTTTT

d_gene: .
len: 16
v_gene: TRBV27
abundance: .
j_gene: TRBJ2-2
CDR3aa: CASSFIGQGSTGELFF
CDR3nt: TGTGCCAGCAGTTTTATTGGCCAGGGCAGCACCGGGGAGCTGTTTTTT

d_gene: .
len: 12
v_gene: TRBV28
abundance: .
j_gene: TRBJ1-2
CDR3aa: CASSLGGYGYTF
CDR3nt: TGTGCCAGCAGTTTAGGGGGGTATGGCTACACCTTC

d_gene: .
len: 13
v_gene: TRBV28
abundance: .
j_gene: TRBJ1-5
CDR3aa: CASSLDSYQPQHF
CDR3nt: TGTGCCAGCAGCCTTGACAGTTATCAGCCCCAGCATTTT

d_gene: TRBD1
len: 15
v_gene: TRBV5-1
abundance: .
j_gene: TRBJ2-7
CDR3aa: CASSSPDRAMYEQYF
CDR3nt: TGCGCCAGCAGCTCCCCGGACAGGGCCATGTACGAGCAGTACTTC

d_gene: TRBD1
len: 14
v_gene: TRBV19
abundance: .
j_gene: TRBJ1-2
CDR3aa: CASSGNRGDYGYTF
CDR3nt: TGTGCCAGTAGTGGGAACAGGGGAGACTATGGCTACACCTTC

d_gene: TRBD1
len: 15
v_gene: TRBV5-1
abundance: .
j_gene: TRBJ1-2
CDR3aa: CASSLAAGQGSGYTF
CDR3nt: TGCGCCAGCAGCTTGGCCGCAGGACAGGGGAGCGGCTACACCTTC

d_gene: .
len: 15
v_gene: TRBV28
abundance: .
j_gene: TRBJ1-3
CDR3aa: CASSPSLASGNTIYF
CDR3nt: TGTGCCAGCAGTCCCAGTCTTGCCTCTGGAAACACCATATATTTT

d_gene: .
len: 16
v_gene: TRBV4-1
abundance: .
j_gene: TRBJ1-1
CDR3aa: CASSQVSQGSNTEAFF
CDR3nt: TGCGCCAGCAGCCAAGTATCCCAGGGGTCCAACACTGAAGCTTTCTTT